These 4 T cell receptor beta chains originate from one sample sequenced in a study of response to subunit inactivated influenza vaccine. Via MiXCR, TCRdb re-called the RT-PCR reads, giving one row per CDR3 protein. This sample yields hundreds of thousands of distinct CDR3 sequences, of which about 15% are seen a single time; 2.5% to 3.5% belongs to the top ten. Sample: CD4+ T cells sorted from PBMCs, taken around 2 years after vaccination. Receptors originate from a man between 50 and 69 years old who received an inactivated influenza vaccine.

This clonotype was observed a few times. The chain links TRBV5-1 to TRBJ2-3; tentative D call: TRBD1 (6 bases). The V gene lost 4 bases and the J gene lost 3 bases, with 18 bases spanning the gap. CDR3 length equals 16 residues. Germline V CDR1 and CDR2: SGHRS, YFSETQ. This chain's CDR3 is CASSVTQGLSTDTQYF. In DNA form, the CDR3 reads TGCGCCAGCAGCGTAACACAGGGTTTGAGTACAGATACGCAGTATTTT.

This clonotype was detected only a few times. This chain links TRBV12-3 or TRBV12-4 with TRBJ2-2, with 8 nucleotides matching TRBD2. J gave up 1 base and V 6 bases, and 4 bases lay outside the gene matches. This CDR3 has 15 residues. The DNA of the CDR3 is TGTGCCAGCAGAAGAAGCGGGGGGAACACCGGGGAGCTGTTTTTT. Protein product: CASRRSGGNTGELFF.

The chain uses TRBV20-1 and TRBJ1-5; D possibly corresponds to TRBD1 (6 bases). This CDR3 is built from 13 residues. Germline V gene lookup returns CDR1 DFQATT and CDR2 SNEGSKA (reference sequence). The V end was cut by 4 bases, the J end by 4 bases, with 11 bases between. CDR3 DNA sequence: TGCAGTGCTACGGGGACAACAAATCAGCCCCAGCATTTT. It is translated as CSATGTTNQPQHF.

This clonotype was observed a handful of times. This chain connects TRBV28 to TRBJ2-1; 9 bases agree with TRBD2. The CDR3 extends over 14 amino acids. With V trimmed by 3 bases and J by 10 bases, 7 bases remained unmatched. CDR1 MDHEN and CDR2 SYDVKM come from the germline V gene. CDR3 sequence (DNA): TGTGCCAGCAGTTTGACTAGCGGTCTGGCAGAGCAGTTCTTC. Protein sequence: CASSLTSGLAEQFF.